This T cell receptor beta chain was recorded in a study of blood T cell repertoires in COVID-19. Looking at the study overall: From the United States, Italy and Spain came samples of acute and convalescent COVID-19. The cDNA or gDNA used as material had been derived from T cells, B-cell-depleted T cells, or PBMCs.

The CDR3 has 15 amino acids. J gave up 5 bases and V 7 bases, and 10 bases lay outside the gene matches. Germline loops: CDR1 LNHDA, CDR2 SQIVND (reference sequence). How the authors handled the data: How many nucleated cells were present was estimated from reference gene primer amplification. Method: immunoSEQ multiplex PCR; TCRdb's copy keeps in-frame clones and lacks some. V, J and clone size are those of that table, while D and trimming were read from the DNA. The sample consists of fewer than 300,000 clones, 85% to 90% of them appearing once. The sequenced material came from peripheral blood. This sequence was found in a woman in her thirties or forties who had recovered from COVID-19. The chain joins TRBV19 to TRBJ2-2; 7 bases are a match to TRBD2. CDR3 protein: CASNRASGQTGELFF. The CDR3 bases are TGTGCCAGTAATAGGGCTAGCGGCCAAACCGGGGAGCTGTTTTTT.